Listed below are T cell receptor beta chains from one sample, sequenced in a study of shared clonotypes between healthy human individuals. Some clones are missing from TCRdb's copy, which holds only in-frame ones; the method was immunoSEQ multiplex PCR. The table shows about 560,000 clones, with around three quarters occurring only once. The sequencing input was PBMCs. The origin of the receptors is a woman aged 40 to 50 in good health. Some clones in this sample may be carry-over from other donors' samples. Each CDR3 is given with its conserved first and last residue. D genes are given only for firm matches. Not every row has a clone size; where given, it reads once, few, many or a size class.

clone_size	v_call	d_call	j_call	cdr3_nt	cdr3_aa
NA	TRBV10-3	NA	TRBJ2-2	TGTGCCATCAGAAAGGGACAAAGCACCGGGGAGCTGTTTTTT	CAIRKGQSTGELFF
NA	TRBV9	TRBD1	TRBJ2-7	TGTGCCAGCAGCGTAGCACAGGGGATATACGAGCAGTACTTC	CASSVAQGIYEQYF
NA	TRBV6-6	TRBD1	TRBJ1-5	TGTGCCAGCAGTGACCGACAGGGGTACGGTCAGCCCCAGCATTTT	CASSDRQGYGQPQHF
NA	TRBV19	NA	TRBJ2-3	TGTGCCAGTAGTATTTCCAGGGCTAGCACAGATACGCAGTATTTT	CASSISRASTDTQYF
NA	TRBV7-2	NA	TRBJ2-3	TGTGCCAGCAGCTTCACATCCACTAGCACAGATACGCAGTATTTT	CASSFTSTSTDTQYF
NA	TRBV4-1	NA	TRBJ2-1	TGCGCCAGCAGCCAAGTCGGGACACGGAACAATGAGCAGTTCTTC	CASSQVGTRNNEQFF
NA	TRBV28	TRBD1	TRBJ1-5	TGTGCCAGCAGTACTTCAGGGGGCGGGAGCAATCAGCCCCAGCATTTT	CASSTSGGGSNQPQHF
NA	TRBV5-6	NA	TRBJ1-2	TGTGCCAGCAGCTTGTGGCAGGGATATGGCTACACCTTC	CASSLWQGYGYTF
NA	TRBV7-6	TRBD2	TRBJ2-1	TGTGCCAGCAGCGAGTCAATAGCGGGAGGGAGTAATGAGCAGTTCTTC	CASSESIAGGSNEQFF
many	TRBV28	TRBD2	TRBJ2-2	TGTGCCAGCAGTTCACCTAGCGGGAGGGGCACCGGGGAGCTGTTTTTT	CASSSPSGRGTGELFF
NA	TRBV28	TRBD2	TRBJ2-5	TGTGCCAGCAGTCAGGGAGGGCCGGGAGAGACCCAGTACTTC	CASSQGGPGETQYF
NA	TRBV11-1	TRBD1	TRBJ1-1	TGTGCCAGCAGCCCCCGGACAGGGGCGAACACTGAAGCTTTCTTT	CASSPRTGANTEAFF
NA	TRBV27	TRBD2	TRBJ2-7	TGTGCCAGCAGACTTAGCGGGAGCCTCTACGAGCAGTACTTC	CASRLSGSLYEQYF
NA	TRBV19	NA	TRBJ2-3	TGTGCCAGTAGAACCACAGATACGCAGTATTTT	CASRTTDTQYF
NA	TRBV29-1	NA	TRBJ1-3	TGCAGCGTTGGGGTAGGCGGCTCTGGAAACACCATATATTTT	CSVGVGGSGNTIYF
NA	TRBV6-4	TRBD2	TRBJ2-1	TGTGCCAGCAGTGCTCTAGCGGGAGGGCGAAATGAGCAGTTCTTC	CASSALAGGRNEQFF
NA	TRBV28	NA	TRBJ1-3	TGTGCCAGCAGTTTGTATAGACTCTCTGGAAACACCATATATTTT	CASSLYRLSGNTIYF
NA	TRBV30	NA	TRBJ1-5	TGTGCCTGGACCCTGGGAGGGGATCAGCCCCAGCATTTT	CAWTLGGDQPQHF
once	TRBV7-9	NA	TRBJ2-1	TGTGCCAGCAGCCCCGGGCTCGGGGAGCAGTTCTTC	CASSPGLGEQFF
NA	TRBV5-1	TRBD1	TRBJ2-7	TGCGCCAGCAGCTTGAATAGCCCCGGACAGGGCCACGAGCAGTACTTC	CASSLNSPGQGHEQYF
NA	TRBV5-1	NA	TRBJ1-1	TGCGCCAGCAGCTTGGACGGGAGGACTGAAGCTTTCTTT	CASSLDGRTEAFF
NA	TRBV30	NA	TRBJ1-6	TGTGCCTGGTCCGGAGGGCTCCAGAATTCACCCCTCCACTTT	CAWSGGLQNSPLHF
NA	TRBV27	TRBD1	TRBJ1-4	TGTGCCAGCAGTCCATGGACAGGTGTGCGGGAAAAACTGTTTTTT	CASSPWTGVREKLFF
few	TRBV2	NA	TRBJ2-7	TGTGCCAGCCTCGGGACTCGGGACGAGCAGTACTTC	CASLGTRDEQYF
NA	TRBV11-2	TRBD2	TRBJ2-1	TGTGCCAGCAGCGATCTAGCGGGAGGGAGCTATGAGCAGTTCTTC	CASSDLAGGSYEQFF
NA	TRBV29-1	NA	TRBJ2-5	TGCAGCGTTTTCGGGGAAGAGACCCAGTACTTC	CSVFGEETQYF
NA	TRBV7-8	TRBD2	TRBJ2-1	TGTGCCAGCAGCGGGGCCTGGGTAGCGGGAGTGAGTGAGCAGTTCTTC	CASSGAWVAGVSEQFF
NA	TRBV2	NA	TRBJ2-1	TGTGCCAGCCAAAGGACATCCTACAATGAGCAGTTCTTC	CASQRTSYNEQFF
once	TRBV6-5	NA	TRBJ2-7	TGTGCCAGCAGGAGTTCAGGCCTTCTCTACGAGCAGTACTTC	CASRSSGLLYEQYF
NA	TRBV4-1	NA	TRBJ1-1	TGCGCCAGCAGCCAAGCTCCCTTACAGGGAGGGAACACTGAAGCTTTCTTT	CASSQAPLQGGNTEAFF
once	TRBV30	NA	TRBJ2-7	TGTGCCTGGGGCGGGCCTTACGAGCAGTACTTC	CAWGGPYEQYF
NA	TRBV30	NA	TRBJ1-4	TGTGCCTGGAGTGTGGGGGGGACTAATGAAAAACTGTTTTTT	CAWSVGGTNEKLFF
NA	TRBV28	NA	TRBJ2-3	TGTGCCAGCTCTCGGCCGGCAGTGGCAGATACGCAGTATTTT	CASSRPAVADTQYF
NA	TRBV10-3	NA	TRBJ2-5	TGTGCCATCTCAGAGGAGGGGCTCGTGGGGGAGACCCAGTACTTC	CAISEEGLVGETQYF
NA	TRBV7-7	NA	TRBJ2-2	TGTGCCAGCAGCTTAGATGGGAGGAACACCGGGGAGCTGTTTTTT	CASSLDGRNTGELFF
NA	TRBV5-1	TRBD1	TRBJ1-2	TGCGCCAGCAGCGCGGGGGACAGAGCGAACTATGGCTACACCTTC	CASSAGDRANYGYTF
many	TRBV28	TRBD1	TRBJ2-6	TGTGCCAGCAGGCATCCCGGGACAGGGGGCGAAAGCTCTGGGGCCAACGTCCTGACTTTC	CASRHPGTGGESSGANVLTF
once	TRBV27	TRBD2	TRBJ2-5	TGTGCCAGCAGTTTACGGACTAGCGGGAGAGTGATGTCAGGGGAGACCCAGTACTTC	CASSLRTSGRVMSGETQYF
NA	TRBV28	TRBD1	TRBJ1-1	TGTGCCAGCCTAGGACAGGGGTTGGGCACTGAAGCTTTCTTT	CASLGQGLGTEAFF
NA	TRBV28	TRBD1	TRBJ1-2	TGTGCCAGCAGGGACGAAAGGGACAGGGGCGTCTATGGCTACACCTTC	CASRDERDRGVYGYTF